A single sample gave rise to the 22 T cell receptor beta chains below, sequenced in a study of T cell responses to AZD1222 COVID-19 vaccine. Data came from immunoSEQ multiplex PCR; TCRdb stores just in-frame clones and leaves some out. The table lists about 160,000 clones, approximately 91% of them singletons. The specimen comprised peripheral blood, sampled on day 0 of AZD1222 vaccination. The receptors shown here come from an adult in good health.

The chain couples TRBV5-6 to TRBJ1-1, with TRBD1 as a possible D gene (5 bases). V shed 5 bases and J shed 6 bases, with 11 bases lying between them. The CDR3 consists of 12 residues. The V gene's germline CDR1 is SGHDT and CDR2 YYEEEE. The chain's CDR3 is CASSRGRAEAFF. In DNA form, the CDR3 reads TGTGCCAGCAGTCGGGGCCGGGCTGAAGCTTTCTTT.

The genes are TRBV2 and TRBJ1-3, with D possibly matching TRBD1 (5 bases). Germline CDR1 SNHLY, CDR2 FYNNEI. The CDR3 loop spans 15 amino acids. The V end lost 3 bases, the J end lost 3 bases, and 12 bases lay between the germline ends. Here the CDR3 reads CASSDGGSGGNTIYF. Here the CDR3 DNA reads TGTGCCAGCAGTGATGGGGGGTCCGGTGGAAACACCATATATTTT. The full variable domain, rest sourced from reference TRBV2 and TRBJ1-3, is EPEVTQTPSHQVTQMGQEVILRCVPISNHLYFYWYRQILGQKVEFLVSFYNNEISEKSEIFDDQFSVERPDGSNFTLKIRSTKLEDSAMYFCASSDGGSGGNTIYFGEGSWLTVV.

The V and J genes are TRBV30 and TRBJ2-1, with 11 positions matching TRBD2. Germline trimming cut 5 bases from V and 8 bases from J; bases unmatched to any gene: 8. Germline V lookup: CDR1 GTSNPN, CDR2 SVGIG (reference sequence). The CDR3 is 14 amino acids. CDR3 region: CAWRGSGRAYEQFF. The CDR3 DNA reads TGTGCCTGGCGGGGTAGCGGGAGGGCCTATGAGCAGTTCTTC. Filled out from reference TRBV30 and TRBJ2-1, the complete variable domain reads SQTIHQWPATLVQPVGSPLSLECTVEGTSNPNLYWYRQAAGRGLQLLFYSVGIGQISSEVPQNLSASRPQDRQFILSSKKLLLSDSGFYLCAWRGSGRAYEQFFGPGTRLTVL.

The CDR3 sequence is CASSVGDLQGVRGYTF. In nucleotides, the CDR3 is TGTGCCAGCAGCGTAGGGGACCTACAGGGAGTAAGGGGCTACACCTTC. The chain links TRBV9 to TRBJ1-2; possibly TRBD1 for D (6 bases). Germline V gene lookup returns CDR1 SGDLS and CDR2 YYNGEE. This CDR3 region has 16 residues. The germline V and J ends were trimmed by 0 bases and 8 bases, with 20 bases remaining between them.

The chain links TRBV3-1 (or the pseudogene TRBV3-2) to TRBJ1-6; tentatively, D is TRBD1 (5 bases). Trimming shortened V by 4 bases and J by 4 bases, and 11 bases separated the two germline ends. Germline V gene lookup returns CDR1 LGHDT and CDR2 YNNKEL (reference sequence). The CDR3 runs to 15 residues. The CDR3 sequence is CASSRQLKYNSPLHF. The CDR3 DNA follows: TGTGCCAGCAGCCGACAGCTAAAATATAATTCACCCCTCCACTTT.

The chain links TRBV6-2 or TRBV6-3 to TRBJ2-7; D is unresolved. CDR3 length equals 11 residues. Per germline, CDR1 MNHEY and CDR2 SVGEGT. V shed 5 bases and J shed 7 bases, with 9 bases lying between them. CDR3 coding DNA: TGTGCCAGCAGTAGGGTCCGGGAGCAGTACTTC. It codes for CASSRVREQYF.

This chain connects TRBV2 to TRBJ2-2; D gene uncertain. CDR3 length equals 15 residues. V was cut by 5 bases and J by 4 bases, with 14 bases left in between. The germline V gene encodes CDR1 SNHLY and CDR2 FYNNEI. The CDR3 loop is CASSKRILSTGELFF. CDR3 sequence (DNA): TGTGCCAGCAGTAAAAGAATCCTGAGCACCGGGGAGCTGTTTTTT.

The chain carries TRBV3-1 (or the pseudogene TRBV3-2) and TRBJ2-1, with D unclear. The V end lost 1 base, the J end lost 9 bases, and 7 bases lay between the germline ends. Germline CDR1 is LGHDT and CDR2 is YNNKEL (reference sequence). The CDR3 covers 12 residues. The CDR3 nucleotides read TGTGCCAGCAGCCAAGTTCCCGGTGAGCAGTTCTTC. The encoded protein is CASSQVPGEQFF.

Points on this clone: One end of the junction is discordant with germline, which a read error may explain. This chain joins TRBV7-3 and TRBJ2-1; 11 positions match TRBD2. Per germline, CDR1 SGHTA and CDR2 FQGTGA. The CDR3 length is 15 residues. The DNA for the CDR3 is TGTGCCAGCGGCTTAGCGGGAGGGCCGAGCAATGAGCAGTTCTTC. The encoded protein is CASGLAGGPSNEQFF.

This chain joins TRBV6-2 or TRBV6-3 and TRBJ2-7, with D possibly being TRBD1 or TRBD2 (6 bases each). The V gene lost 5 bases and the J gene lost 2 bases, with 19 bases spanning the gap. The CDR3 runs 16 residues. Germline lookup yields CDR1 MNHEY and CDR2 SVGEGT. For the CDR3, the DNA is TGTGCCAGCAGTCGCTCCGTGGGTAGGGGGGCCTACGAGCAGTACTTC. It translates to CASSRSVGRGAYEQYF.

This clone was seen only once. This chain connects TRBV18 to TRBJ1-2; D is ambiguous. The CDR3 consists of 16 residues. Germline CDR1 and CDR2: KGHSH and LQKENI. V dropped 3 bases and J dropped 3 bases, with 17 bases sitting between them. The CDR3, as DNA: TGTGCCAGCTCACCCGGTAAAGTTAGCGAAGACTATGGCTACACCTTC. It codes for CASSPGKVSEDYGYTF.

The chain has TRBV11-3 and TRBJ2-1; D is ambiguous. V was clipped by 4 bases and J by 9 bases, with 16 bases between them. The CDR3 sequence is 14 residues long. CDR1 and CDR2 from the germline V gene are SGHNT and YENEEA. The CDR3 DNA follows: TGTGCCAGCAGCTCTATCAACCTGGGCGGTGAGCAGTTCTTC. Its translation is CASSSINLGGEQFF.

The chain links TRBV28 to TRBJ1-5, with D uncertain. The V gene lost 6 bases and the J gene lost 0 bases, with 18 bases spanning the gap. The CDR3 consists of 17 residues. CDR1 is MDHEN and CDR2 is SYDVKM in the germline V gene. The CDR3 bases are TGTGCCAGCAGACTTTCCAGTAGATCCTATAGCAATCAGCCCCAGCATTTT. Protein product: CASRLSSRSYSNQPQHF.

This clone has a single count. This chain connects TRBV7-2 to TRBJ2-7, with D perhaps TRBD2 (5 bases). The CDR3 extends over 13 amino acids. V dropped 5 bases and J dropped 9 bases, with 17 bases sitting between them. The germline CDR1 and CDR2 sequences are SGHTA and FQGNSA. The CDR3 reads CASSTRRTDVQYF. The CDR3 DNA reads TGTGCCAGCAGCACACGACGGACTGATGTGCAGTACTTC.

In DNA, the CDR3 is TGTGCCAGCAGTGAAGGGGGGCGAACTGAAGCTTTCTTT. This codes for CASSEGGRTEAFF. V usage is TRBV25-1 and J usage is TRBJ1-1, with a weak D call TRBD1 (6 bases). Germline V gives CDR1 MGHDK, CDR2 SYGVNS. Trimming shortened V by 2 bases and J by 5 bases, and 9 bases separated the two germline ends. The CDR3 length is 13 residues.

The V and J genes are TRBV5-6 and TRBJ1-1; D is ambiguous. V lost 5 bases, J lost 5 bases, and 19 bases lay in between. Germline-derived CDR1 and CDR2 are SGHDT and YYEEEE. The CDR3 loop spans 15 amino acids. The CDR3 protein is CASSRTDTIETEAFF. The CDR3 DNA reads as TGTGCCAGCAGTCGGACGGATACTATAGAGACTGAAGCTTTCTTT.

The chain is built from TRBV11-3 and TRBJ2-3; possibly TRBD2 for D (6 bases). The CDR3 spans 16 residues. CDR1 is SGHNT and CDR2 is YENEEA in the germline V gene. V was cut by 1 base and J by 2 bases, with 13 bases left in between. The CDR3 reads CASSLGSSAYTDTQYF. The CDR3 DNA reads as TGTGCCAGCAGCTTAGGTTCTAGCGCTTACACAGATACGCAGTATTTT.

As for this clone: Other DNA sequences in this sample translate to the same CDR3. This chain links TRBV6-2 or TRBV6-3 with TRBJ2-7; the D is unclear. Deletions cut 0 bases from V and 3 bases from J, with 3 bases between. The CDR3 consists of 12 residues. Per the germline V gene, CDR1 is MNHEY and CDR2 is SVGEGT. Here the CDR3 DNA reads TGTGCCAGCAGTTACTCGATCTACGAGCAGTACTTC. Its protein product is CASSYSIYEQYF.

V usage is TRBV30 and J usage is TRBJ1-5; no definite D call. The CDR3 is made up of 13 amino acids. V dropped 1 base and J dropped 5 bases, with 9 bases sitting between them. Germline CDR1 GTSNPN, CDR2 SVGIG (reference sequence). The CDR3 reads CAWSEYKDQPQHF. The CDR3 DNA is TGTGCCTGGAGTGAGTACAAGGATCAGCCCCAGCATTTT.

The V and J genes are TRBV28 and TRBJ2-7; TRBD1 or TRBD2 may be the D gene (5 bases each). The germline gives CDR1 MDHEN, CDR2 SYDVKM. This CDR3 contains 14 residues. V lost 6 bases and J 5 bases, leaving 17 bases between the germline ends. The CDR3 DNA reads as TGTGCCAGCAGCTCCGGGACGGTGGCGCACGAGCAGTACTTC. Translating it yields CASSSGTVAHEQYF.

This chain connects TRBV11-2 to TRBJ1-1; D remains ambiguous. V lost 1 base, J lost 5 bases, and 5 bases lay in between. The CDR3 has 12 residues. Germline V gene sequence: CDR1 SGHAT, CDR2 FQNNGV. CDR3 loop: CASSLVGTEAFF. The CDR3 DNA sequence: TGTGCCAGCAGCTTAGTGGGGACTGAAGCTTTCTTT.

The chain has TRBV6-5 and TRBJ1-1; 8 bases fit TRBD1. CDR1 is MNHEY, CDR2 SVGAGI, per germline. The CDR3 is 14 residues long. V trimming: 6 bases; J trimming: 7 bases; junction bases outside the gene matches: 10. CDR3 sequence: CASRLQGVYGEAFF. CDR3 DNA sequence: TGTGCCAGCAGGCTACAGGGGGTTTATGGTGAAGCTTTCTTT.